A selection of T cell receptor beta chains follows, all from one sample in a study of CXCR3-negative and CXCR3-positive naive CD8 T cells. TCRdb reworked the 5' RACE reads into one entry per CDR3 protein, no DNA. The table lists roughly 100,000 distinct CDR3 sequences. Sequencing was done on a sample of naive CXCR3+ CD8+ T cells from blood. The receptor set was obtained from a human donor in good health. Some clones in this sample may be carry-over from other donors' samples. The CDR3 runs from the conserved cysteine through the conserved F or W. Each record gives: J gene, V gene, CDR3 protein.

J gene: TRBJ2-7
V gene: TRBV7-7
CDR3 protein: CASRAQDSYEHYF

J gene: TRBJ2-7
V gene: TRBV29-1
CDR3 protein: CSVEVSGIEYF

J gene: TRBJ1-6
V gene: TRBV7-9
CDR3 protein: CASSSKTGSGNSPLHF

J gene: TRBJ2-1
V gene: TRBV9
CDR3 protein: CASSGGLNNEQFF

J gene: TRBJ2-2
V gene: TRBV5-1
CDR3 protein: CASSLAGGNTGELFF

J gene: TRBJ2-1
V gene: TRBV7-9
CDR3 protein: CASSLVAAHYNEQFF

J gene: TRBJ2-1
V gene: TRBV29-1
CDR3 protein: CSVDSSGYNEQFF

J gene: TRBJ1-4
V gene: TRBV9
CDR3 protein: CASSRGSPNEKLFF

J gene: TRBJ2-7
V gene: TRBV2
CDR3 protein: CASLGLAASYEQYF

J gene: TRBJ2-2
V gene: TRBV20-1
CDR3 protein: CSANLRQGGYTGELFF

J gene: TRBJ1-3
V gene: TRBV6-5
CDR3 protein: CASSSRTRKGNTIYF

J gene: TRBJ2-1
V gene: TRBV5-4
CDR3 protein: CASNGGGHYNEQFF

J gene: TRBJ2-1
V gene: TRBV7-8
CDR3 protein: CASSEDEGAGNEQFF

J gene: TRBJ2-7
V gene: TRBV7-9
CDR3 protein: CASSLVGTGYEQYF

J gene: TRBJ2-7
V gene: TRBV7-9
CDR3 protein: CASSSNGGQGSVEQYF

J gene: TRBJ2-7
V gene: TRBV28
CDR3 protein: CASSPGQSVYEQYF

J gene: TRBJ2-7
V gene: TRBV7-9
CDR3 protein: CASTPEGFYEQYF

J gene: TRBJ2-7
V gene: TRBV6-2/TRBV6-3
CDR3 protein: CASSYSTDRPSYEQYF

J gene: TRBJ2-7
V gene: TRBV3-1
CDR3 protein: CASSPTSGRDTYEQYF

J gene: TRBJ1-1
V gene: TRBV29-1
CDR3 protein: CSAEGFMNTEAFF

J gene: TRBJ1-1
V gene: TRBV10-1
CDR3 protein: CASSEWGTEAFF

J gene: TRBJ2-1
V gene: TRBV29-1
CDR3 protein: CSVSPGANSYNEQFF

J gene: TRBJ2-3
V gene: TRBV20-1
CDR3 protein: CSARELAGLKDTQYF

J gene: TRBJ1-2
V gene: TRBV14
CDR3 protein: CASSPYTPRQGQNYGYTF

J gene: TRBJ2-5
V gene: TRBV12-3/TRBV12-4
CDR3 protein: CASSFWVTSGGPQYF

J gene: TRBJ1-1
V gene: TRBV19
CDR3 protein: CASDTGGTEAFF

J gene: TRBJ2-1
V gene: TRBV5-1
CDR3 protein: CASSLAVETTNEQFF

J gene: TRBJ2-1
V gene: TRBV4-3
CDR3 protein: CASSQDAAVSYNEQFF

J gene: TRBJ1-4
V gene: TRBV29-1
CDR3 protein: CSAWIPTNEKLFF

J gene: TRBJ1-1
V gene: TRBV12-3/TRBV12-4
CDR3 protein: CASSADGAEAFF

J gene: TRBJ2-7
V gene: TRBV7-2
CDR3 protein: CASSGLAGVGEQYF

J gene: TRBJ2-7
V gene: TRBV7-2
CDR3 protein: CASSLGLAGPYEQYF

J gene: TRBJ2-7
V gene: TRBV4-2
CDR3 protein: CASSQADSESYEQYF

J gene: TRBJ2-1
V gene: TRBV12-3/TRBV12-4
CDR3 protein: CASEASGLYNEQFF

J gene: TRBJ2-1
V gene: TRBV5-4
CDR3 protein: CASSRTSGSVSYNEQFF

J gene: TRBJ2-1
V gene: TRBV29-1
CDR3 protein: CSAEGADNEQFF

J gene: TRBJ2-1
V gene: TRBV6-5
CDR3 protein: CASSYSTGGDYNEQFF

J gene: TRBJ2-3
V gene: TRBV5-1
CDR3 protein: CASSPEATWIDTQYF

J gene: TRBJ1-1
V gene: TRBV29-1
CDR3 protein: CSVAQSGNTEAFF

J gene: TRBJ2-1
V gene: TRBV7-3
CDR3 protein: CASSLSGLAGYEQFF

J gene: TRBJ2-1
V gene: TRBV27
CDR3 protein: CASTSGLAGIWNEQFF

J gene: TRBJ2-3
V gene: TRBV5-5
CDR3 protein: CASSLSPTDTQYF

J gene: TRBJ2-6
V gene: TRBV6-1
CDR3 protein: CASRLDSLSSGANVLTF

J gene: TRBJ1-1
V gene: TRBV7-9
CDR3 protein: CASNPGTSNTEAFF

J gene: TRBJ2-5
V gene: TRBV30
CDR3 protein: CAWSGAGQETQYF

J gene: TRBJ2-1
V gene: TRBV13
CDR3 protein: CASSLGLAAYNEQFF

J gene: TRBJ2-7
V gene: TRBV7-8
CDR3 protein: CASSFGQGTYEQYF

J gene: TRBJ2-1
V gene: TRBV10-2
CDR3 protein: CASSELGGRPYNEQFF

J gene: TRBJ2-7
V gene: TRBV29-1
CDR3 protein: CSAVRDSYEQYF

J gene: TRBJ2-7
V gene: TRBV12-3/TRBV12-4
CDR3 protein: CASRRSGDRDKYEQYF